This T cell receptor (beta chain) was obtained from a study of shared clonotypes between healthy human individuals. In the study overall: The study used three CD4 naive, three CD4 memory, two CD8 naive and one CD8 memory plate per donor.

With 6 bases removed from V and 0 bases from J, the gap between germline ends came to 9 bases. Germline V CDR1 and CDR2: SGHRS, YFSETQ. The CDR3 spans 14 residues. Study findings and constraints: The four-donor shared clonotypes exceeded non-shared clonotypes in generation probability, with non-shared ones scoring lower. Memory subsets generally showed lower estimated richness than naive subsets.

A remark on this clone: The antigen is unknown.

It was into CD45RA+ naive and CD45RA-negative memory subsets that the CD4+ cells were split. The table came from immunoSEQ multiplex PCR; TCRdb's copy has only in-frame clones and leaves some out. This sample carries roughly 1,100,000 clones, about 76% of them seen once, and the ten largest clones take about 1.4%. This chain uses TRBV5-1 with TRBJ1-4; D unclear. The sequencing input was memory CD4+ T cells sorted from blood. Subset in this sample: CD45RA-negative fraction. The clonotype originates from a man aged 18 to 29 in good health. The CDR3 DNA sequence: TGCGCCAGCAAATTCGCTGCAACTAATGAAAAACTGTTTTTT. It specifies CASKFAATNEKLFF.